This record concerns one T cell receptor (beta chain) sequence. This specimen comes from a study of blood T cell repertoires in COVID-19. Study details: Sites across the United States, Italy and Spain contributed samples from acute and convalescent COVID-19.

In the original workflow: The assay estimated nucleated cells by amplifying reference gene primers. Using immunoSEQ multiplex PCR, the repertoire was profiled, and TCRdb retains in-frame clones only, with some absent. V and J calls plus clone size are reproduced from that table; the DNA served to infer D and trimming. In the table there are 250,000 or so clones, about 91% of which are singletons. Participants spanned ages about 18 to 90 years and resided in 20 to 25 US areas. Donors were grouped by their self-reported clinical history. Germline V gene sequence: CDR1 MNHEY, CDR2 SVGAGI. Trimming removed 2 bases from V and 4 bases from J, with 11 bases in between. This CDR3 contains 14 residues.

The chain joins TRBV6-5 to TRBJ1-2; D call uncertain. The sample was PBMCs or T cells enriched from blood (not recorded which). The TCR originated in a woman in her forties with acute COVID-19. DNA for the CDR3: TGTGCCAGCAGTTACGGGGTTGGGAGCTATGGCTACACCTTC. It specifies CASSYGVGSYGYTF.